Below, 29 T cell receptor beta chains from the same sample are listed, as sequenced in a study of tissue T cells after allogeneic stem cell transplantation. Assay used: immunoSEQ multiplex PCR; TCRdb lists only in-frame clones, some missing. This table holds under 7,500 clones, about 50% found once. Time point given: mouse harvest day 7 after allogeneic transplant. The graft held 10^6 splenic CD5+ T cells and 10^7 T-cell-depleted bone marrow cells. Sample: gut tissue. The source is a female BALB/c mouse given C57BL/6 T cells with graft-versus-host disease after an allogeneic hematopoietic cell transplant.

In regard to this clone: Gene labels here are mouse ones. CDR3 sequence reads: CTCSARDWGLYAEQFF. Partial CDR3 DNA: TGCACCTGCAGTGCAAGAGACTGGGGTCTATATGCTGAGCAGTTC. The chain is built from TRBV1 and TRBJ2-1; TRBD2 matches 8 bases. The CDR3 end falls 1 residue outside the read, so it is completed with the germline J gene. CDR1 is NSQYPW, CDR2 LRSPGD, per germline (reference sequence). J gave up 4 bases and V 2 bases, and 7 bases lay outside the gene matches. CDR3 length: 16 amino acids.

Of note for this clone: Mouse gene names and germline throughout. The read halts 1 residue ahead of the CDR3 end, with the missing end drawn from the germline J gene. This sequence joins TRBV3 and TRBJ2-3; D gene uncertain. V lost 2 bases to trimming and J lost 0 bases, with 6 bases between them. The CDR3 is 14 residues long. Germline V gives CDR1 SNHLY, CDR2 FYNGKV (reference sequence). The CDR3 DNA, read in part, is TGTGCCAGCAGCTTAAGGTTTAGTGCAGAAACGCTGTAT. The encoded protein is CASSLRFSAETLY. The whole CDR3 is CASSLRFSAETLYF.

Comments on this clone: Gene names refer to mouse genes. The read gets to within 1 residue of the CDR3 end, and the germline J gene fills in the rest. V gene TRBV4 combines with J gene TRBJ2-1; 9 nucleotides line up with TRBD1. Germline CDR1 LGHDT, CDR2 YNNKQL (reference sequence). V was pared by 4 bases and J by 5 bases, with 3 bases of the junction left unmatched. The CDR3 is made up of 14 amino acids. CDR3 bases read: TGTGCCAGCAGCTTCCGGGACAGGGATGCTGAGCAGTTC. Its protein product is CASSFRDRDAEQF. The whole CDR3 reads CASSFRDRDAEQFF.

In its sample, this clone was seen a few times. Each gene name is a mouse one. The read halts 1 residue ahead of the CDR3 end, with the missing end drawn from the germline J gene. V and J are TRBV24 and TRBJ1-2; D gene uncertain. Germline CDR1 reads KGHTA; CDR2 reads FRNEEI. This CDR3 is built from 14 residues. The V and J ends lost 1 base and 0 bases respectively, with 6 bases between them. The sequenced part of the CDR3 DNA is TGTGCCAGCAGTCTGTGTCCCTCAAACTCCGACTACACC. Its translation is CASSLCPSNSDYT. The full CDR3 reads CASSLCPSNSDYTF.

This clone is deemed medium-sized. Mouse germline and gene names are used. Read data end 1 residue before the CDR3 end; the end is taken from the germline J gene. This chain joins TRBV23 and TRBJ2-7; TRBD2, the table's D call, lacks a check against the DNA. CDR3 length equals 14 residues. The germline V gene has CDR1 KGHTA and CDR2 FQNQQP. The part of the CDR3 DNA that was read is TGCTCCAGCAGTCAAGGGCTGGGGGTCTATGAACAGTAC. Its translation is CSSSQGLGVYEQY. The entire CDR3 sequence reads CSSSQGLGVYEQYF.

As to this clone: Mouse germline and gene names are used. The covered CDR3 bases are TGTGCCAGCAGTCTGTATCAGTCCAACGAAAGATTATTT. Protein: CASSLYQSNERLF. The complete CDR3 reads CASSLYQSNERLFF. The V gene is TRBV26, the J gene TRBJ1-4; D remains unclear. The CDR3 extends 1 residue past the end of the read, so its final part is completed from the germline J gene. The V end lost 1 base, the J end lost 2 bases, and 5 bases lay between the germline ends. Germline CDR1 and CDR2: KGHPV and FQNQEV (reference sequence). This CDR3 spans 14 amino acids.

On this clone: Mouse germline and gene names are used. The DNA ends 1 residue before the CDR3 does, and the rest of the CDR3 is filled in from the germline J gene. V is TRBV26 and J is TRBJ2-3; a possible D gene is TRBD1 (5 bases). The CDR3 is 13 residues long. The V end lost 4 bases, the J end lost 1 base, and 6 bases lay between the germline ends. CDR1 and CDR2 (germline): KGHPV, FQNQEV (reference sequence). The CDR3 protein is CASSRGGAETLYF. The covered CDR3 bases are TGTGCCAGCAGTCGAGGGGGTGCAGAAACGCTGTAT.

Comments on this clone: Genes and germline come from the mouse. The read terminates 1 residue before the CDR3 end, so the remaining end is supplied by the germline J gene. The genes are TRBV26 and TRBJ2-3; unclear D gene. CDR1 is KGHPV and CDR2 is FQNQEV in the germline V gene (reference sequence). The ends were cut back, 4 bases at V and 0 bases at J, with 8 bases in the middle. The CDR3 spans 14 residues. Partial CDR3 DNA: TGTGCCAGCAGTCCGGAGGGTAGTGCAGAAACGCTGTAT. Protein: CASSPEGSAETLY. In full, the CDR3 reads CASSPEGSAETLYF.

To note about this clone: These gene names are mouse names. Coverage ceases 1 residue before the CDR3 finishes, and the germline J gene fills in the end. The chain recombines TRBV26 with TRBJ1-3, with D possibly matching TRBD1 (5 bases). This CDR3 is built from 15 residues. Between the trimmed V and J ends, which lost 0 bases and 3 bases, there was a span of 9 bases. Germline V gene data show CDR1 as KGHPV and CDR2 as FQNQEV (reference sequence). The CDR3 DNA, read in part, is TGTGCCAGCAGTCTGTCTTGGCAGGGTGGAAATACGCTCTAT. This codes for CASSLSWQGGNTLY. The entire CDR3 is CASSLSWQGGNTLYF.

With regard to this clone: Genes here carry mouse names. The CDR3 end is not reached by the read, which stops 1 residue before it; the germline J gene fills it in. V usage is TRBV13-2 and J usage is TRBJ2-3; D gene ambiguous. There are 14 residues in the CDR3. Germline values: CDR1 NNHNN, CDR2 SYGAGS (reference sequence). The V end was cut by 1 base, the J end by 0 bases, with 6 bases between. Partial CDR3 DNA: TGTGCCAGCGGTGATCTTTATAGTGCAGAAACGCTGTAT. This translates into CASGDLYSAETLY. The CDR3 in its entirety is CASGDLYSAETLYF.

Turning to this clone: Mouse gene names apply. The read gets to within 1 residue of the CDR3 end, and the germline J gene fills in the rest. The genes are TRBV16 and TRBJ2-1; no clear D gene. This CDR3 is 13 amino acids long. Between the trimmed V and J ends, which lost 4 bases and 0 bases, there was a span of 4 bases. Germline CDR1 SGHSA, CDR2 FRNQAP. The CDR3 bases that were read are TGTGCAAGCAGCTCAGGTAACTATGCTGAGCAGTTC. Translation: CASSSGNYAEQF. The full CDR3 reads CASSSGNYAEQFF.

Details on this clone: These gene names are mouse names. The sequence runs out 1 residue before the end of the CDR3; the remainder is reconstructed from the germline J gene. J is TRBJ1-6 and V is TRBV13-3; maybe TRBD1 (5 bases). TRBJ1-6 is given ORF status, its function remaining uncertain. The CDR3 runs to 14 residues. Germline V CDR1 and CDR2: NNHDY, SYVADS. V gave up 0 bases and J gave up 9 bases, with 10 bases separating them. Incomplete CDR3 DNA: TGTGCCAGCAGTGATGTGGACAAAAGTTCGCCCCTCTAC. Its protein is CASSDVDKSSPLY. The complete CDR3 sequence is CASSDVDKSSPLYF.

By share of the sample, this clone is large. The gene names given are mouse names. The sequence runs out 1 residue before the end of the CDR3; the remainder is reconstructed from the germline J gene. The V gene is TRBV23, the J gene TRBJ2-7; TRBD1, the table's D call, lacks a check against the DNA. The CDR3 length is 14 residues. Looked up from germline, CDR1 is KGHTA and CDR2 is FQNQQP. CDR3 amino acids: CSSSQLGQGYEQYF. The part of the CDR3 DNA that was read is TGCTCCAGCAGTCAATTGGGACAGGGTTATGAACAGTAC.

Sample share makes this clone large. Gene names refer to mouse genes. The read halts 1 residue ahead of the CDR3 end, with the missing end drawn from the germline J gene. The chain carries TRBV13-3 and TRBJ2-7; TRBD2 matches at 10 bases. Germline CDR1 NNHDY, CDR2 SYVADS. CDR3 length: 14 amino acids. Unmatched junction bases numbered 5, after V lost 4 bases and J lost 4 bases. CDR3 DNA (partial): TGTGCCAGCAGTCAGGACTGGGGGCCTTATGAACAGTAC. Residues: CASSQDWGPYEQY. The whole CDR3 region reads CASSQDWGPYEQYF.

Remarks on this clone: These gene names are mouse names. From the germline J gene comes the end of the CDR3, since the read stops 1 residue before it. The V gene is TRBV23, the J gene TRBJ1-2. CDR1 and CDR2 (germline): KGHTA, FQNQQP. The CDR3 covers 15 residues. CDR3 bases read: TGCTCCAGCAGTCAACGAGGGGGGCAGCGCTCCGACTACACC. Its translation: CSSSQRGGQRSDYT. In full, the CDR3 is CSSSQRGGQRSDYTF.

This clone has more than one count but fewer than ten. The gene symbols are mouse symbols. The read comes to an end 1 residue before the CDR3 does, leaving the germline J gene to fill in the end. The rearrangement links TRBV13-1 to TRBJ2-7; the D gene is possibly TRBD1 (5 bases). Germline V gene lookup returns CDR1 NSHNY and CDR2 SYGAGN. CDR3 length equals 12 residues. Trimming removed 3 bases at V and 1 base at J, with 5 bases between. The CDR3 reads CASSGTSYEQYF. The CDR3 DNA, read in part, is TGTGCCAGCAGTGGGACATCCTATGAACAGTAC.

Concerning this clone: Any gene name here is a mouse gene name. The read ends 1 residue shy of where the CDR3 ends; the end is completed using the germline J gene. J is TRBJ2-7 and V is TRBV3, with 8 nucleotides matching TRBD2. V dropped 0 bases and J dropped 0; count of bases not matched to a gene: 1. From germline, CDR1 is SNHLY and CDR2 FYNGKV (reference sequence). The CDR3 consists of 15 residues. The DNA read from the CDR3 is TGTGCCAGCAGCTTAGCCTGGGGGGCCTCCTATGAACAGTAC. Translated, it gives CASSLAWGASYEQY. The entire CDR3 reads CASSLAWGASYEQYF.

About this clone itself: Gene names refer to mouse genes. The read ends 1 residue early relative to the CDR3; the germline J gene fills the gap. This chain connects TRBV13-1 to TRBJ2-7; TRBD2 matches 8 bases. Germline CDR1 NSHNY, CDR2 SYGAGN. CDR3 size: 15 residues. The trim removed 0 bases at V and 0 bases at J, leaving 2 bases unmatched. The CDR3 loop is CASSDEGGRSYEQYF. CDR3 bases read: TGTGCCAGCAGTGATGAGGGGGGGCGCTCCTATGAACAGTAC.

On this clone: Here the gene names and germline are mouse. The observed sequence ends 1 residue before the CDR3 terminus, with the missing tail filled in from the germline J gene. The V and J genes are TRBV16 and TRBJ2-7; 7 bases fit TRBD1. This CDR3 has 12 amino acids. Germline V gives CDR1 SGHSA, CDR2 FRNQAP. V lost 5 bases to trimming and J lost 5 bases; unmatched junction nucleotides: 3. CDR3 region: CASSLTGDEQYF. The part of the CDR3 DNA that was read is TGTGCAAGCAGCCTCACAGGGGATGAACAGTAC. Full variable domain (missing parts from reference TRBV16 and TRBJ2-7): NAGVIQTPRHKVTGKGQEATLWCEPISGHSAVFWYRQTIVQGLEFLTYFRNQAPIDDSGMPKERFSAQMPNQSHSTLKIQSTQPQDSAVYLCASSLTGDEQYFGPGTRLTVL.

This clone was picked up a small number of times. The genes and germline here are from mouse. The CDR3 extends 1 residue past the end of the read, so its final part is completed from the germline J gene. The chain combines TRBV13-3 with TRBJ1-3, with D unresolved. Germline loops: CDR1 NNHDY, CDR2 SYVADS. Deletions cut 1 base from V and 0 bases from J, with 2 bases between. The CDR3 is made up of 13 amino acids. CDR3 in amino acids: CASSDFSGNTLYF. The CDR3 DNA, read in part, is TGTGCCAGCAGTGATTTTTCTGGAAATACGCTCTAT.

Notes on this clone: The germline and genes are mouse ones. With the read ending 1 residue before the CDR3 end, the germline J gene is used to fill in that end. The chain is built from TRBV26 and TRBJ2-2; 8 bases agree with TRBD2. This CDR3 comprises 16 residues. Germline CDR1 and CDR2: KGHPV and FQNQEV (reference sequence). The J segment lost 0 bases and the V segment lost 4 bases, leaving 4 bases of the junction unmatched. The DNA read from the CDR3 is TGTGCCAGCAGTCCTCTGGGGGGTGCAAACACCGGGCAGCTCTAC. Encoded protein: CASSPLGGANTGQLY. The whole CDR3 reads CASSPLGGANTGQLYF.

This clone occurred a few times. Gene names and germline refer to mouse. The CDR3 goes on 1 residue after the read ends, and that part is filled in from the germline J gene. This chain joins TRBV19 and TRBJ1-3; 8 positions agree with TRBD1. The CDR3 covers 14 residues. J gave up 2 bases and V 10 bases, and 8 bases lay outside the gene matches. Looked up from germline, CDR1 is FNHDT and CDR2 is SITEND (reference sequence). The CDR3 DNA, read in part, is TGTGCCTCTCGACAGGGGAGCCCTGGAAATACGCTCTAT. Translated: CASRQGSPGNTLY. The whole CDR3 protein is CASRQGSPGNTLYF.

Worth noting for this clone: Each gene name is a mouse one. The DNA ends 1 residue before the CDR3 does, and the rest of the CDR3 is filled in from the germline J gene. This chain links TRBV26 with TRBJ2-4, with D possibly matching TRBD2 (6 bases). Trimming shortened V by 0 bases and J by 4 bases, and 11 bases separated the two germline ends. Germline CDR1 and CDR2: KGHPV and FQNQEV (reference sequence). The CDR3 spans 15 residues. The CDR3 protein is CASSLSRAGENTLYF. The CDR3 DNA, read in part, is TGTGCCAGCAGTCTGTCGAGGGCTGGGGAAAACACCTTGTAC.

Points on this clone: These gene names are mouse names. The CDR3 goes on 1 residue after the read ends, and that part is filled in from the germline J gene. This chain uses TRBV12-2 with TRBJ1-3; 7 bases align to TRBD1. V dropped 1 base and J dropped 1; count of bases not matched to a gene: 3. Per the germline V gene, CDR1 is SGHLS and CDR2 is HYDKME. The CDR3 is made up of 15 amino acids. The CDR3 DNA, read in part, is TGTGCCAGCTCTCTAAGGGGGCGCTCTGGAAATACGCTCTAT. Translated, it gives CASSLRGRSGNTLY. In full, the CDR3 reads CASSLRGRSGNTLYF.

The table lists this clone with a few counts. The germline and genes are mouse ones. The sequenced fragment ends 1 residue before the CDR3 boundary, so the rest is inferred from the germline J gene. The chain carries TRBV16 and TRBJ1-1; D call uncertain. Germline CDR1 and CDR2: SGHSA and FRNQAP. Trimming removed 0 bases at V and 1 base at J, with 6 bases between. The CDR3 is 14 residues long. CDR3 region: CASSLDWGNTEVFF. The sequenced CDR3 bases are TGTGCAAGCAGCTTAGATTGGGGGAACACAGAAGTCTTC.

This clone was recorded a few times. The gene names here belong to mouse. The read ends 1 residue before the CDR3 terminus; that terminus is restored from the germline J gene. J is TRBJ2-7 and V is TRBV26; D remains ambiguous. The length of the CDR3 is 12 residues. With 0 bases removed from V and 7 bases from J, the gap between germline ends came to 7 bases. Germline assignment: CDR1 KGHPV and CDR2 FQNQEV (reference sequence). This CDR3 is CASSLSRGEQYF. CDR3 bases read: TGTGCCAGCAGTCTGTCAAGAGGGGAACAGTAC.

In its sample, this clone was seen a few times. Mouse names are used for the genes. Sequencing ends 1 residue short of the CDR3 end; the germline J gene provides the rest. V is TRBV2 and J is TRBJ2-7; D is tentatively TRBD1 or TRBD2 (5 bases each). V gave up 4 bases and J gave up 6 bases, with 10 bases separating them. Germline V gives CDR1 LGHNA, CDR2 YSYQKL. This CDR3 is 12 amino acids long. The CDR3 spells CASSPPGTEQYF. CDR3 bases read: TGTGCCAGCAGCCCTCCCGGGACTGAACAGTAC.

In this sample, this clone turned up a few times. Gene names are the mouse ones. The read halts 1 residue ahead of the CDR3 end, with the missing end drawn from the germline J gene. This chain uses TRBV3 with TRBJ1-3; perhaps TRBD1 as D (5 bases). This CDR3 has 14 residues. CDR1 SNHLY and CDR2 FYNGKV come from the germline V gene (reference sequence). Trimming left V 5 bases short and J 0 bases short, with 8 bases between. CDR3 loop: CASSQTDSGNTLYF. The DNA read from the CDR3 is TGTGCCAGCAGCCAGACAGATTCTGGAAATACGCTCTAT.

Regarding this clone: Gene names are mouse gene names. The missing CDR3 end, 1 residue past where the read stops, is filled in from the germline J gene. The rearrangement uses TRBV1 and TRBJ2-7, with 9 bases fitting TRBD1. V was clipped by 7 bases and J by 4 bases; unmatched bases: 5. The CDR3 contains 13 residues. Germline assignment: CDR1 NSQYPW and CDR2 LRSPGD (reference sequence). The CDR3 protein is CTCNPGQGYEQYF. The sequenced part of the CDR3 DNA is TGCACCTGCAACCCGGGACAGGGATATGAACAGTAC.